The following is a T cell receptor beta chain sequence with its context. The specificity of this receptor is unknown. One base away there is no much larger clone; base qualities are not given. This sample was included in a study of blood T cell repertoires in COVID-19 (dated by TCRdb to about 2020). Background for the entire study: Samples from collaborators originated in the United States, Italy and Spain and spanned both the acute and convalescent phases of COVID-19. Samples were obtained from the ongoing ImmuneRACE study (first 160 participants) and from 950 to 1,500 subjects provided by 6 global collaborators. The dataset comprised deeply sampled blood TCRbeta repertoires from subjects exposed to, actively infected with, or recovered from COVID-19. The prospective study material was composed of cDNA or gDNA derived from T cells, B-cell-depleted T cells, or PBMCs. The repertoires were released in a freely available public database meant as a resource for research on the immune response to SARS-CoV-2. Where HLA class I and class II types were available, the types were taken from metadata supplied by the sample provider, not from assay-based typing. Sample metadata almost always included a de-identified subject ID, COVID-19 status, age in years and sex. The research as a whole found: The amount of clinical and demographic metadata varied by source and participant and was provided uncurated.

The CDR3 runs 14 amino acids, cysteine and phenylalanine included. Of the read, only the CDR3 DNA is kept; its 42 bases are in frame from base 1. Taken from the germline V gene, the CDR1 and CDR2 loops are MNHEY and SVGAGI. Trimming accounts for 6 bases at V and 9 bases at J, while the number of junction bases matched to no gene is 6. TCRbeta CDR3 regions were amplified from genomic DNA using the immunoSEQ Assay, a bias-controlled multiplex PCR. From the authors' description of their analysis: The number of nucleated cells in each sample was estimated by amplification of reference gene primers within the assay. To quantify the absolute abundance of each unique TCRbeta CDR3 rearrangement, sequence reads were collapsed and filtered. For each sample, productive Simpson clonality was calculated as the square root of Simpson's diversity index across productive rearrangements. Here the immuneACCESS table is served through TCRdb, limited to in-frame sequences with V and J called. Missing clones are a known gap in these copies; in checked studies unresolved V genes cover under half, and the rest lacks a known reason. That table gives V, J and clone size, and the DNA gave D and trimming. This sample is represented by about 69,000 clones; approximately 90% of them were singletons. Roughly 2% of the sample goes to the ten largest clones.

Each collaborating institution followed its own protocols to collect whole blood in K2EDTA tubes. Collaborator samples were shipped for TCRbeta analysis as frozen whole blood, isolated PBMCs, or DNA extracted from either sample type. The clonotype was recovered from a man aged 25-40 years with acute or convalescent COVID-19. Material for sequencing was peripheral blood. The chain links TRBV6-5 with TRBJ1-6; the junction holds 9 bases that match TRBD1. The base sequence is TGTGCCAGCAGACTGGGACAGGGAGGTTCACCCCTCCACTTT. Its product reads: CASRLGQGGSPLHF.